This T cell receptor beta chain was sequenced in a study of blood T cell repertoires in COVID-19. Study-level background: Researchers got acute and convalescent COVID-19 samples from the United States, Italy and Spain. The analysed material was cDNA or gDNA that came from T cells, B-cell-depleted T cells, or PBMCs.

Source study methods: Amplification of reference gene primers was used by the study to estimate nucleated cell counts. The method was immunoSEQ multiplex PCR; TCRdb's version includes in-frame clones alone and lacks a portion of them. V, J and clone size derive from that table, while D and trimming were established from the DNA sequence. The data hold roughly 250,000 clones, with 70% to 75% observed a single time. Germline V gives CDR1 LNHDA, CDR2 SQIVND (reference sequence). V lost 7 bases and J lost 10; bases outside the gene matches: 13. The CDR3 contains 14 residues. The chain links TRBV19 to TRBJ2-1; 7 bases are a match to TRBD2. The sequenced sample consisted of peripheral blood. The sequence derives from a woman aged 80 or older with acute or convalescent COVID-19. The CDR3 coding sequence is TGTGCCAGTAACCCGGGACTACCCGTCAGCGAGCAGTTCTTC. This encodes CASNPGLPVSEQFF.